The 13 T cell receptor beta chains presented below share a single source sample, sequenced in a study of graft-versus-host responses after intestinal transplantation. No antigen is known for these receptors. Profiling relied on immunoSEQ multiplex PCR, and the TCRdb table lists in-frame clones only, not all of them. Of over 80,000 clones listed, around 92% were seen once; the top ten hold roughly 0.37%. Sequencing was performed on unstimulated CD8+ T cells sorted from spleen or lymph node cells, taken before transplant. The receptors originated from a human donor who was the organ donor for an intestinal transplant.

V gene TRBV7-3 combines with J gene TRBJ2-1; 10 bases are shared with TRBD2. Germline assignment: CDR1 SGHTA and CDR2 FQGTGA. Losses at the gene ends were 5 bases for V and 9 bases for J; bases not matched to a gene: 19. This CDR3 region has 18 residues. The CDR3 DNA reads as TGTGCCAGCAGCCCATCAAGGGCTAGCGGGGGCCCTAATCGTGAGCAGTTCTTC. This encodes CASSPSRASGGPNREQFF.

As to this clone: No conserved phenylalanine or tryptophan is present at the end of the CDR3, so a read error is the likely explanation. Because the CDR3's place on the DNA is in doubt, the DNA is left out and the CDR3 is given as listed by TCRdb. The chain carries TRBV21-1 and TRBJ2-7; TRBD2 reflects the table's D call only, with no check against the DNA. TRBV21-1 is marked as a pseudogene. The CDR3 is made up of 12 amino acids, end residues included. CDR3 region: CASSGPPSISLA.

The DNA of the CDR3 is TGTGCCAGCAGCTTGGTGGCTAGCGGGGCCCGCACAGATACGCAGTATTTT. It encodes CASSLVASGARTDTQYF. This chain uses TRBV5-6 with TRBJ2-3, with 9 bases matching TRBD2. Looked up from germline, CDR1 is SGHDT and CDR2 is YYEEEE. The CDR3 has 17 residues. V was pared by 0 bases and J by 1 base, with 6 bases of the junction left unmatched.

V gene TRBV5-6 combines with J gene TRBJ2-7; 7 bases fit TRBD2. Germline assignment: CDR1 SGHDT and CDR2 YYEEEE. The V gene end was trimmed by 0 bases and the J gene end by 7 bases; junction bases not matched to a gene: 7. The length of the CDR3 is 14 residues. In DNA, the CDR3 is TGTGCCAGCAGCTTGGCTGCGGGGGAAGGAGAGCAGTACTTC. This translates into CASSLAAGEGEQYF.

The DNA of the CDR3 is TGCGCCAGCATTACAATGGGTCCAACAGGGGCTCGGGAGACCCAGTACTTC. Its protein is CASITMGPTGARETQYF. The genes are TRBV23-1 and TRBJ2-5; 7 bases agree with TRBD1. TRBV23-1 is an ORF, with its function uncertain. Unmatched junction bases numbered 19, after V lost 7 bases and J lost 5 bases. This CDR3 has 17 residues.

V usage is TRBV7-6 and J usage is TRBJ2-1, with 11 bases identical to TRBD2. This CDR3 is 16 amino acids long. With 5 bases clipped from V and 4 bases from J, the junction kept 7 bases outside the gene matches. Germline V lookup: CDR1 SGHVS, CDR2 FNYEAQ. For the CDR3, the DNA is TGTGCCAGCAGCCCCGGGGTAGCGGGGGGGTACAATGAGCAGTTCTTC. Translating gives CASSPGVAGGYNEQFF.

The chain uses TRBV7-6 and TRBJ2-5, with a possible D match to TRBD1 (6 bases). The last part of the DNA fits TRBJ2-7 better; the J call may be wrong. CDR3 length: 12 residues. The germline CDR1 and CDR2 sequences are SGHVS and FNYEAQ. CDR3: CASSYREGEQYF. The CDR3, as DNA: TGTGCCAGCAGCTACAGGGAAGGCGAGCAGTACTTC.

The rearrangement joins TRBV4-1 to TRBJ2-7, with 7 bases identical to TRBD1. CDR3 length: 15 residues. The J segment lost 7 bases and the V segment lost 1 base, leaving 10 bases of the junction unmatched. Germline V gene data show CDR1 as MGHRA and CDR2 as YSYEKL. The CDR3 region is CASSQAPGGREEQYF. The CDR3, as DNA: TGCGCCAGCAGCCAAGCCCCAGGGGGACGTGAGGAGCAGTACTTC.

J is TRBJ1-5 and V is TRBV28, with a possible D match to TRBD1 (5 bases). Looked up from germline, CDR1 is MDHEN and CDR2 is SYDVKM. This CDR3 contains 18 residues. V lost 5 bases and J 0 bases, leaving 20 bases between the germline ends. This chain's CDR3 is CASSRNRRDGYSNQPQHF. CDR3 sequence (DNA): TGTGCCAGCAGTCGAAACAGGAGGGATGGGTATAGCAATCAGCCCCAGCATTTT.

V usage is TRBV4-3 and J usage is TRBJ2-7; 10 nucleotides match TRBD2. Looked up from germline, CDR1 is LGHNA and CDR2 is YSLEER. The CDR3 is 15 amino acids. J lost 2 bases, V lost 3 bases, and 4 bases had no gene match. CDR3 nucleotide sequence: TGCGCCAGCAGCCAGTTAGCGGGGGGTGCCTACGAGCAGTACTTC. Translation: CASSQLAGGAYEQYF.

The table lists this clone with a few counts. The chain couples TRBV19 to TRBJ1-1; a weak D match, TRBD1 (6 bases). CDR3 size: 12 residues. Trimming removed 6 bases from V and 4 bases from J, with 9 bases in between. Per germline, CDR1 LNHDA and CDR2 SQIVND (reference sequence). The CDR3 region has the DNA TGTGCCAGTAGATGGGGGCCCACTGAAGCTTTCTTT. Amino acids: CASRWGPTEAFF.

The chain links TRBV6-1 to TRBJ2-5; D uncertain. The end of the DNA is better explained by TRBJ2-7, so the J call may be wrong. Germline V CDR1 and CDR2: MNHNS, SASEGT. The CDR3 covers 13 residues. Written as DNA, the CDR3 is TGTGCCAGCAGTGAGTTACCCTTGTACGAGCAGTACTTC. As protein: CASSELPLYEQYF.

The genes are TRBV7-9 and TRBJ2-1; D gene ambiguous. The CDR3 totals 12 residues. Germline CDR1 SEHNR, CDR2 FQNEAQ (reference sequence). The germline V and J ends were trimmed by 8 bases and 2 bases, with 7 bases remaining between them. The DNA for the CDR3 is TGTGCCAGCCGCGAGGCCTACAATGAGCAGTTCTTC. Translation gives CASREAYNEQFF.